This note documents a single TCR beta chain sequence. As originally analysed: Using reference gene primer amplification, nucleated cell counts were estimated. Sequencing used immunoSEQ multiplex PCR; TCRdb keeps in-frame clones, though not all of them. Clone size and the V and J calls come from that table; the DNA yielded D and trimming. The top ten hold about 5% of the sample, which has fewer than 40,000 clones, around 90% seen once. The data belong to a study of blood T cell repertoires in COVID-19. Study-level background: T cells, B-cell-depleted T cells, or PBMCs supplied cDNA or gDNA.

Germline-derived CDR1 and CDR2 are MNHEY and SVGAGI. The V and J ends lost 6 bases and 8 bases, in that order; junction bases with no gene match: 5. CDR3 length: 14 amino acids. Sequencing was carried out using peripheral blood. J is TRBJ1-6 and V is TRBV6-5, with 9 bases aligning to TRBD1. This TCR derives from a woman between 70 and 85 years old with active COVID-19. This chain's CDR3 is CASSPGQGDSPLHF. In DNA, the CDR3 is TGTGCCAGCAGCCCGGGACAGGGTGATTCACCCCTCCACTTT.